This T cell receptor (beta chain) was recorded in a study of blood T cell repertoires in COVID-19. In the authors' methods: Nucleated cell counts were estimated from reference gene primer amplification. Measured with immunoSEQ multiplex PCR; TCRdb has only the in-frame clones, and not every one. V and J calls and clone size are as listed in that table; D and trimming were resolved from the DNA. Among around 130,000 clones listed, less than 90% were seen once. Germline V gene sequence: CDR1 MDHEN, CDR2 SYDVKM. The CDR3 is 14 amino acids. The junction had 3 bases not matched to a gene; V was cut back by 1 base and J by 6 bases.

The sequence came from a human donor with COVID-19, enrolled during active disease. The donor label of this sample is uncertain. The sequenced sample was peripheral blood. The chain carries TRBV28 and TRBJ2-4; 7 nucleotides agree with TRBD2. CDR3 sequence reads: CASSLFREGNIQYF. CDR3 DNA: TGTGCCAGCAGTTTATTCAGGGAGGGAAACATTCAGTACTTC.